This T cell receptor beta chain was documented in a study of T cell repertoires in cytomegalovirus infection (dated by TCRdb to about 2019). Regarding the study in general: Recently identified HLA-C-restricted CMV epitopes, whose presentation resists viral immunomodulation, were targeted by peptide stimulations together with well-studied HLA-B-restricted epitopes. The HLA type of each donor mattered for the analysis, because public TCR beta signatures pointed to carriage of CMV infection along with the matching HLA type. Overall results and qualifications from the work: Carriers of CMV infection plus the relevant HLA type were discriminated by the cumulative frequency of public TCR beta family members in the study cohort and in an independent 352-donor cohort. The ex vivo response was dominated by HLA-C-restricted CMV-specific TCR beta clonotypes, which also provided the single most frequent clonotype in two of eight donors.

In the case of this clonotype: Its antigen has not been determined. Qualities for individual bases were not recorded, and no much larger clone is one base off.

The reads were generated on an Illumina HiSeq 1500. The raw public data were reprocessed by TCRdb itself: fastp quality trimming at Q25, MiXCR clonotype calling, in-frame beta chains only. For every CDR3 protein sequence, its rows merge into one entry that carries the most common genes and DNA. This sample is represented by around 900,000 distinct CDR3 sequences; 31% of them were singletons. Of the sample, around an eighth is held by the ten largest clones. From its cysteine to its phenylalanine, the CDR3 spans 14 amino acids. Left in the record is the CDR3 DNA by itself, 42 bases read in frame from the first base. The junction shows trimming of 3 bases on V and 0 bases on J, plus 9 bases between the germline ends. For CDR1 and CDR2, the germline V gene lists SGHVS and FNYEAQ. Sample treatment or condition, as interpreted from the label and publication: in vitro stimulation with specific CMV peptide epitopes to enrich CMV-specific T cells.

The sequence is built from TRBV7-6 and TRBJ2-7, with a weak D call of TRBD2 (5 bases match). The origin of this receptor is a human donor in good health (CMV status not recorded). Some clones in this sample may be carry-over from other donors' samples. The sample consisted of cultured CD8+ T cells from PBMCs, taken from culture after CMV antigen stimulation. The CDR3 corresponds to CASSLEADSYEQYF. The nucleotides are TGTGCCAGCAGCTTGGAAGCGGACTCCTACGAGCAGTACTTC.